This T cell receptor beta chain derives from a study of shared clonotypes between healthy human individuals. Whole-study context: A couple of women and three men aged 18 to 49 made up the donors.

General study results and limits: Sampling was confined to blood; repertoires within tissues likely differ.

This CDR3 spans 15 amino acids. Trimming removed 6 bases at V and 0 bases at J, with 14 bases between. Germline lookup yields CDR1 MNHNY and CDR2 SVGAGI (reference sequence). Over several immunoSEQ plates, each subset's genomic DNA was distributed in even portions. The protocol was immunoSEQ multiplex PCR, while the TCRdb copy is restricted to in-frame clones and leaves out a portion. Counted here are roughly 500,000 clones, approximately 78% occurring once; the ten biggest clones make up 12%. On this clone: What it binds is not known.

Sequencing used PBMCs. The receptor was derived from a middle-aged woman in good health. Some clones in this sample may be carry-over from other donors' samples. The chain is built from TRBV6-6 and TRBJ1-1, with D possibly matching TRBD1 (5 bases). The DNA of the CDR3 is TGTGCCAGCAGCACAACGACAGAAATGAACACTGAAGCTTTCTTT. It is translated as CASSTTTEMNTEAFF.